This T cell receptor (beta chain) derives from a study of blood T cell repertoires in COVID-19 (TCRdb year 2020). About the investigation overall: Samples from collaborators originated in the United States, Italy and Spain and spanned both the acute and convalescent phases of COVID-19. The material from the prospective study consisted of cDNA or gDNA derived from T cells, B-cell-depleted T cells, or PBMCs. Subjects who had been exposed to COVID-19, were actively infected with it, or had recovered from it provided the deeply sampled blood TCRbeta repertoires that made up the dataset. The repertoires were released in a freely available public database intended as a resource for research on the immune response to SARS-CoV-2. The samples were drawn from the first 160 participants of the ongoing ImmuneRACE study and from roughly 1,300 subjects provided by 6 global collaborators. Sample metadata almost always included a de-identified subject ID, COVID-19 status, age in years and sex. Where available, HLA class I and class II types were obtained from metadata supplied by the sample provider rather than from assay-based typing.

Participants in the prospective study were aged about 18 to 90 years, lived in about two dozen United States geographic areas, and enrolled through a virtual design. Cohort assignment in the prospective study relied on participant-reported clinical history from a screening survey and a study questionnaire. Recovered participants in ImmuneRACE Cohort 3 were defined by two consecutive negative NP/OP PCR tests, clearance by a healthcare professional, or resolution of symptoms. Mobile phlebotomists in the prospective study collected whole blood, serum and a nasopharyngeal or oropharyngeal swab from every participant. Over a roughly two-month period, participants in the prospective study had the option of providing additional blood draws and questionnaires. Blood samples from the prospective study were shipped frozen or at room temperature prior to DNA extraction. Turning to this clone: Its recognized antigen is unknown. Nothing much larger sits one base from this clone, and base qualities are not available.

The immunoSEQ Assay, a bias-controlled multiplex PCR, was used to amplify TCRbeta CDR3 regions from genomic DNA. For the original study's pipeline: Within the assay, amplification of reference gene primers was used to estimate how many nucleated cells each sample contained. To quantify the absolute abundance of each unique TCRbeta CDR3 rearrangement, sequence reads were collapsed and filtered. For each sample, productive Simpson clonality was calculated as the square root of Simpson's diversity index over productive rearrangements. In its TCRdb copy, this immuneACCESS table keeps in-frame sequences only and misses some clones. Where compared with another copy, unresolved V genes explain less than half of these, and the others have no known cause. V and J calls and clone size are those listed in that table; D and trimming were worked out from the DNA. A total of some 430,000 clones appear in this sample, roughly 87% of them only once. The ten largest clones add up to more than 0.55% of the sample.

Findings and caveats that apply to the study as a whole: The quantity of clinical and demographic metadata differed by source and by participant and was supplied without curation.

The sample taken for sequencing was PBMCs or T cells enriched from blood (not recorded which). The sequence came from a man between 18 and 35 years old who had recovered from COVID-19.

The CDR3 protein sequence reads: CASSYRTSGSGEQFF. The nucleotides are TGTGCCAGCAGTTACCGGACTAGCGGGAGTGGTGAGCAGTTCTTC. The chain was built from TRBV6-5 and TRBJ2-1, with 13 middle bases fitting TRBD2. As encoded in the germline V gene, CDR1 is MNHEY while CDR2 is SVGAGI. Clipping removes 2 bases from V and 9 bases from J, with 4 as the unmatched junction base count. Measured from the cysteine to the phenylalanine, the CDR3 is 15 residues long. Here the CDR3 DNA is all that survives: 45 bases in frame from base 1.